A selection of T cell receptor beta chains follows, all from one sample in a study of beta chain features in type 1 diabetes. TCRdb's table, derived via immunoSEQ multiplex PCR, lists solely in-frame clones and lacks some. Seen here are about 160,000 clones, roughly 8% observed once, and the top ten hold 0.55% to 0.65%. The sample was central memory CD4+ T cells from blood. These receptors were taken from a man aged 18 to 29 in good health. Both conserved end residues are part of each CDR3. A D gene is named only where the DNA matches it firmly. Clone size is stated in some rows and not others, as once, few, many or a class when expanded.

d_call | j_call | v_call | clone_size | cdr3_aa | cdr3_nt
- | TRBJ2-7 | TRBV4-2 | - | CASSQDPFSLSEQYF | TGTGCCAGCAGCCAAGACCCCTTTTCCCTCTCCGAGCAGTACTTC
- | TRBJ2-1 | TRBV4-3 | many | CASSLNGGSYNEQFF | TGCGCCAGCAGCCTCAACGGAGGATCCTACAATGAGCAGTTCTTC
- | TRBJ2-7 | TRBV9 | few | CASSTDAVTVYEQYF | TGTGCCAGCAGTACCGACGCGGTAACCGTCTACGAGCAGTACTTC
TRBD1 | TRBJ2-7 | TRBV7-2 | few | CASSVDRGGRPHEQYF | TGTGCCAGCAGCGTTGACAGGGGGGGGCGACCTCACGAGCAGTACTTC
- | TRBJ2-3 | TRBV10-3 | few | CAINPTTSTDTQYF | TGTGCCATCAACCCAACCACTAGCACAGATACGCAGTATTTT
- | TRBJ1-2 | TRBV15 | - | CATSRVPGDSGYTF | TGTGCCACCAGCAGAGTCCCGGGAGACTCTGGCTACACCTTC
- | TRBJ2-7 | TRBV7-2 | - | CASSLVGRAYEQYF | TGTGCCAGCAGCTTGGTGGGGCGCGCCTACGAGCAGTACTTC
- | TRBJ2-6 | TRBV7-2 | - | CASSFNPGWSGANVLTF | TGTGCCAGCAGCTTTAACCCAGGTTGGTCTGGGGCCAACGTCCTGACTTTC
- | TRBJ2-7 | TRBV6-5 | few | CASKYRDLGSYEQYF | TGTGCCAGCAAATACCGGGATCTAGGGTCCTACGAGCAGTACTTC
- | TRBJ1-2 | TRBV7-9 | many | CASSLGGGGGGYTF | TGTGCCAGCAGCTTGGGAGGGGGAGGCGGCGGCTACACCTTC
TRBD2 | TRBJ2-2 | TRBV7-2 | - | CASSFLAVNTGELFF | TGTGCCAGCAGCTTCCTAGCGGTGAACACCGGGGAGCTGTTTTTT
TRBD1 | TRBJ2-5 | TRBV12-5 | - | CASGRTGIQETQYF | TGTGCTAGTGGTCGGACAGGGATACAAGAGACCCAGTACTTC
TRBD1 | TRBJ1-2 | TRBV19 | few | CASSIEGQGSYGYTF | TGTGCCAGTAGTATAGAAGGACAGGGGAGCTATGGCTACACCTTC
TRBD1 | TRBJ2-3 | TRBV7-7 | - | CASSLDRGTDTQYF | TGTGCTAGCAGCTTAGACAGGGGGACAGATACGCAGTATTTT
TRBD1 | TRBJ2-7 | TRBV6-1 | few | CASSRTGKNEQYF | TGTGCCAGCAGCAGGACAGGGAAGAACGAGCAGTACTTC
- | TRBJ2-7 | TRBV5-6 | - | CASSKDSSYEQYF | TGTGCCAGCAGCAAAGACAGTTCATACGAGCAGTACTTC
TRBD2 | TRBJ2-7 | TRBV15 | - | CATSRVSGLRTYEQYF | TGTGCCACCAGCAGAGTTAGCGGGCTCCGCACCTACGAGCAGTACTTC
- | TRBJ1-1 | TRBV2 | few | CASRKTGGTEAFF | TGTGCCAGCAGGAAAACTGGAGGCACTGAAGCTTTCTTT
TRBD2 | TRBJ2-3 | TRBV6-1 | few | CASSETPGGRTDTQYF | TGTGCCAGCAGTGAGACCCCGGGAGGAAGGACAGATACGCAGTATTTT
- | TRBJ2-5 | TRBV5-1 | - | CASSIGGLNQETQYF | TGCGCCAGCAGCATAGGCGGACTAAACCAAGAGACCCAGTACTTC
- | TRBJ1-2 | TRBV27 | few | CASSFSGNNYGYTF | TGTGCCAGCAGTTTCTCCGGGAACAACTATGGCTACACCTTC
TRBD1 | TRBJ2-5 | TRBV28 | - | CASRTGGALSQYF | TGTGCCAGCAGGACAGGGGGCGCGTTGTCCCAGTACTTC
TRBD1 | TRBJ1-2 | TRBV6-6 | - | CASRIRDSLYGYTF | TGTGCCAGCAGAATCCGGGACAGCCTCTATGGCTACACCTTC
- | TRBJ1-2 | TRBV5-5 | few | CASSWARSGTRYGYTF | TGTGCCAGCAGCTGGGCCCGTTCCGGGACACGTTATGGCTACACCTTC
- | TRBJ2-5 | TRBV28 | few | CAGRFSGAQETQYF | TGTGCCGGTCGTTTTTCAGGGGCACAAGAGACCCAGTACTTC
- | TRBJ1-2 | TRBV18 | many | CASSPEYGYTF | TGTGCCAGCTCACCAGAGTATGGCTACACCTTC
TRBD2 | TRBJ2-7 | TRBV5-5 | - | CASSLSLAGGHSYEQYF | TGTGCCAGCAGTTTATCACTAGCGGGAGGACATTCCTACGAGCAGTACTTC
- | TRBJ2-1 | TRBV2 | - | CARRVSAGSGGIEQFF | TGTGCCAGGAGGGTATCGGCGGGTTCTGGAGGGATAGAGCAGTTCTTC
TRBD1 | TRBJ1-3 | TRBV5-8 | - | CASSSTLDRGSGNTIYF | TGTGCCAGCAGCTCGACCTTGGACAGGGGCTCTGGAAACACCATATATTTT
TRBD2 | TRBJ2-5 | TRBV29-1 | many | CSVISGRARETQYF | TGCAGCGTAATAAGCGGGAGGGCCAGAGAGACCCAGTACTTC
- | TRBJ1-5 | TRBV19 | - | CASSLQGDNQPQHF | TGTGCCAGTAGCTTACAGGGAGACAATCAGCCCCAGCATTTT